These T cell receptor beta chains were read from a single sample in a study of Ad26.COV2.S vaccination and SARS-CoV-2 variants. The data were produced by immunoSEQ multiplex PCR, yet TCRdb's version contains in-frame clones alone and is incomplete. The table records hundreds of thousands of clones, 70% to 90% of them present only once. The sample was peripheral blood, taken in a trial of Ad26.COV2.S vaccine versus placebo. These receptors were obtained from a person between 18 and 65 years old who received the Ad26.COV2.S COVID-19 vaccine or a placebo. Both conserved end residues are part of each CDR3. D genes are given only for firm matches. Clone size is stated in some rows and not others, as once, few, many or a class when expanded.

v_gene	abundance	d_gene	j_gene	CDR3nt	CDR3aa
TRBV7-2	.	TRBD1	TRBJ2-7	TGTGCCAGCAGCTTAGAAGGGACAGGATTTTCGTACGAGCAGTACTTC	CASSLEGTGFSYEQYF
TRBV18	.	.	TRBJ1-2	TGTGCCAGCTCAACAACCGGGACGGAGTATGGCTACACCTTC	CASSTTGTEYGYTF
TRBV5-8	.	.	TRBJ1-3	TGTGCCAGCAGCTTGCGGACCAGCTCTGGAAACACCATATATTTT	CASSLRTSSGNTIYF
TRBV7-2	.	TRBD1	TRBJ1-2	TGTGCCAGCAGCCCGCGGCCTGGACAGGGTTATGGCTACACCTTC	CASSPRPGQGYGYTF
TRBV7-9	.	.	TRBJ1-1	TGTGCCAGCAGCTATGGGGGGCCACAAGAAGCTTTCTTT	CASSYGGPQEAFF
TRBV18	.	TRBD1	TRBJ1-1	TGTGCCACCTTGATCGACAGGGACTCCGAAGCTTTCTTT	CATLIDRDSEAFF
TRBV9	.	.	TRBJ2-7	TGTGCCAGCAGCGTAGGTGGAGGGGGCTCCTACGAGCAGTACTTC	CASSVGGGGSYEQYF
TRBV6-5	.	.	TRBJ1-4	TGTGCCAGCAGACTTGCAACTAATGAAAAACTGTTTTTT	CASRLATNEKLFF
TRBV7-3	.	.	TRBJ2-6	TGTGCCAGCAGCTTGGACAGCTACTCTGGGGCCAACGTCCTGACTTTC	CASSLDSYSGANVLTF
TRBV6-6	.	TRBD1	TRBJ2-2	TGTGCCAGCAGACCGGGACAGGGGTGGGCCGGGGAGCTGTTTTTT	CASRPGQGWAGELFF
TRBV2	once	.	TRBJ1-3	TGTGCCAGCAGTGACAGAACTTACTCTGGAAACACCATATATTTT	CASSDRTYSGNTIYF
TRBV19	.	.	TRBJ2-7	TGTGCCAGTATTGACGAACAGTCCTACGAGCAGTACTTC	CASIDEQSYEQYF
TRBV6-5	.	TRBD1	TRBJ2-2	TGTGCCAGCAGTTACGACACAGGGGGCTCCGGGGAGCTGTTTTTT	CASSYDTGGSGELFF
TRBV6-1	.	TRBD1	TRBJ2-7	TGTGCCAGCAGTGAACTGCCCTACTCCGGGACAGACGAGCAGTACTTC	CASSELPYSGTDEQYF
TRBV18	.	.	TRBJ1-4	TGTGCCAGCTCACCACAGCCCACAGCTAATGAAAAACTGTTTTTT	CASSPQPTANEKLFF
TRBV11-2	once	TRBD2	TRBJ2-2	TGTGCCAGCAGTTTACTAGCGGGAGGGCTCGGCGGCGGGGAGCTGTTTTTT	CASSLLAGGLGGGELFF
TRBV12-3/TRBV12-4	.	.	TRBJ2-1	TGTGCCAGCAGTTTTGTTCAGGGCCATGAGCAGTTCTTC	CASSFVQGHEQFF
TRBV6-4	.	TRBD1	TRBJ1-2	TGTGCCAGCAGTGACTCGGGGACAGACCTTAACTATGGCTACACCTTC	CASSDSGTDLNYGYTF
TRBV7-2	once	TRBD1	TRBJ2-6	TGTGCCAGCAGTTTGGGACAGGGGTCTGTGGGGGCCAACGTCCTGACTTTC	CASSLGQGSVGANVLTF
TRBV5-4	.	.	TRBJ1-4	TGTGCCAGCAGCCCGGGCGGGGCAACCAATGAAAAACTGTTTTTT	CASSPGGATNEKLFF